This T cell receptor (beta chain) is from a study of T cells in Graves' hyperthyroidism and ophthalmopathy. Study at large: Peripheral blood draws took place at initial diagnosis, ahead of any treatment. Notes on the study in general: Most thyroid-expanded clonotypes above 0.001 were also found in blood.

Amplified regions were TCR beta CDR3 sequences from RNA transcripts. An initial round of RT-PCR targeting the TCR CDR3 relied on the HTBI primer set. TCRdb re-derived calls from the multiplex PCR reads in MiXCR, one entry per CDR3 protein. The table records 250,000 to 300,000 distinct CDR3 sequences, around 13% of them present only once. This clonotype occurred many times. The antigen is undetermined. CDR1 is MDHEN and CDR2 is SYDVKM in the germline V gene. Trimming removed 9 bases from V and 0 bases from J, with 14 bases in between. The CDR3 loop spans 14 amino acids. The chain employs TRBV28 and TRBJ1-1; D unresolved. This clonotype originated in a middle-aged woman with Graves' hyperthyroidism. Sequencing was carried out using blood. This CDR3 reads CASVQSGLNTEAFF. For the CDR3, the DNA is TGTGCCAGTGTACAGTCGGGGTTGAACACTGAAGCTTTCTTT.